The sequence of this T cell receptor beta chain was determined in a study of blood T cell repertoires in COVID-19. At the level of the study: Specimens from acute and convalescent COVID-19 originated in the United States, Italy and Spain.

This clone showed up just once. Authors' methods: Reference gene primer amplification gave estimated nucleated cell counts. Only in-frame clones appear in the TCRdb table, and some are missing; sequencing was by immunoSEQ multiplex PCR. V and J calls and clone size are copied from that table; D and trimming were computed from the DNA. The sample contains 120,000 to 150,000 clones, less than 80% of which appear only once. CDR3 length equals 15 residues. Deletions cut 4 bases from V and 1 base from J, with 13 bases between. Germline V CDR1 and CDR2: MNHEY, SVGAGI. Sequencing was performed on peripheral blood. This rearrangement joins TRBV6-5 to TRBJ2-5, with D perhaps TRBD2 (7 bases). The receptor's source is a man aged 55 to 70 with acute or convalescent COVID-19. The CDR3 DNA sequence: TGTGCCAGCAGTTCCCCCCGGGGGGCCCAAGAGACCCAGTACTTC. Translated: CASSSPRGAQETQYF.